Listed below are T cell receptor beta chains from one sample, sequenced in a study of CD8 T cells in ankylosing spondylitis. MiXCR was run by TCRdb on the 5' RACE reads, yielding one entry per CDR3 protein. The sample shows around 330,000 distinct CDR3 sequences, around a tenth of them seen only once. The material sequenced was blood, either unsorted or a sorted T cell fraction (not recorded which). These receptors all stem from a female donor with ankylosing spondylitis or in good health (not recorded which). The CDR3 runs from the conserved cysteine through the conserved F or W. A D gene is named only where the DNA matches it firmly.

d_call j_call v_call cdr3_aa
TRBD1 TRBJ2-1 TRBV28 CASRLGQRNNEQFF
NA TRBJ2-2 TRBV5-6 CASSLAPQGNTGELFF
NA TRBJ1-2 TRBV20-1 CSASGVSYTF
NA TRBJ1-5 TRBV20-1 CSARDPGGERYQPQHF
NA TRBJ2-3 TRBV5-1 CASSFGRASTDTQYF
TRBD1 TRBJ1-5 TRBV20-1 CSAIDRVHNQPQHF
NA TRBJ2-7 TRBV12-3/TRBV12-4 CASRSPVAVGEQYF
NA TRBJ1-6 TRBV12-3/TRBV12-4 CASSVLRGSPLHF
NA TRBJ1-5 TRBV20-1 CSARVSGNQPQHF
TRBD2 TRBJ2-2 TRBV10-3 CAIASGRAATVELFF
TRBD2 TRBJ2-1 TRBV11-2 CASSLVAGRALYNEQFF
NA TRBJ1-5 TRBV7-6 CASSPVGDSNQPQHF
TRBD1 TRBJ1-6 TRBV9 CASSARDRVNSPLHF
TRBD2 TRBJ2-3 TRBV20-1 CSARRASGSDTQYF
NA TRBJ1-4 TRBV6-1 CASSPRTLVATNEKLFF
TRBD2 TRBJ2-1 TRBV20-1 CSAPGLAGGSLYNEQFF
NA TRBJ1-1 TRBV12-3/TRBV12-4 CASSLGHSGGLNTEAFF
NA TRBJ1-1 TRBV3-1 CASGRENTEAFF
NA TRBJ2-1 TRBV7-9 CASGGGGSYNEQFF
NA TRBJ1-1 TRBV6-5 CASSSVKGRSTEAFF
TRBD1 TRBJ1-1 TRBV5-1 CASSLEPPDRRWAEAFF
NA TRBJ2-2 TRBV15 CATSLGLNTGELFF
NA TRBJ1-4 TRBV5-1 CASSPGGRGANEKLFF
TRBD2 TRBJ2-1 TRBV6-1 CASSVTGLAFDEQFF
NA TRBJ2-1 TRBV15 CATSRGQAAHNEQFF
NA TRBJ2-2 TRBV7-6 CASSQGPSTGELFF
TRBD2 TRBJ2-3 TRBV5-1 CASRASGASTDTQYF
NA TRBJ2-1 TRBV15 CATSRVRGLLNEQFF
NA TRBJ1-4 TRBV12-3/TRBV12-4 CASSLERLNEKLFF
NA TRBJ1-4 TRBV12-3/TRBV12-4 CASRQRLTNEKLFF
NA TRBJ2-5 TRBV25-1 CASSEFRETQYF
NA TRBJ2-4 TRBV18 CASSPPGAKNIQYF
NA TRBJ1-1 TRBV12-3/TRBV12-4 CASRLAGANTEAFF
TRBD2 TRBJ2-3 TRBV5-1 CASSADGGGGALYRQYF
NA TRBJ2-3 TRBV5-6 CASSLEGGNVADTQYF
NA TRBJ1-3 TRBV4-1 CASSQDLGGWGNTIYF
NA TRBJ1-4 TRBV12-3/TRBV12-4 CASSSSGSYEKLFF
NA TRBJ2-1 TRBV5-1 CASSQGAGIYNEQFF
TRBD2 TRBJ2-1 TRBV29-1 CSLTSGAPNEQFF
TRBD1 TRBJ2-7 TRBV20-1 CSALDRETYEQYF
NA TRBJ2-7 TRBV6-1 CASSEEGTRKWYF
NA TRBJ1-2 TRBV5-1 CASSLGGLNPYGYTF
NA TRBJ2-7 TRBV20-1 CSANGGFGGSYEQYF
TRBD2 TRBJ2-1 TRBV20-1 CSATTLALAYNEQFF
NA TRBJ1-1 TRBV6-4 CASSDGTDTEAFF